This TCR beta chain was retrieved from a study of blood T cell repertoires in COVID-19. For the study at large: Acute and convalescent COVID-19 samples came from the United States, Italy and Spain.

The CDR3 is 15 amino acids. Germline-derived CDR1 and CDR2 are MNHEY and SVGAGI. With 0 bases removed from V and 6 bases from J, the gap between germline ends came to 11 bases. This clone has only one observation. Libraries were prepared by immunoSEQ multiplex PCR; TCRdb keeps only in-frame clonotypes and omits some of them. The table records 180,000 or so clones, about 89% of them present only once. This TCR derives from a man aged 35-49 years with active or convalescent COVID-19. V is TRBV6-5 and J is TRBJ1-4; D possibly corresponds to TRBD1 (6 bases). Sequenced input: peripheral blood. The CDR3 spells CASSYSWTEDEKLFF. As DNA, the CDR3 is TGTGCCAGCAGTTACTCTTGGACAGAGGATGAAAAACTGTTTTTT.